Listed here are 32 T cell receptor beta chains from one sample, sequenced in a study of blood T cell repertoires in COVID-19. Sequenced by immunoSEQ multiplex PCR; TCRdb stores in-frame clones only, minus some. The profile shows some 110,000 clones, around four fifths of them singletons. The sequenced material came from peripheral blood. Source of these receptors: an older man with active or convalescent COVID-19.

This rearrangement joins TRBV7-9 to TRBJ2-2; a possible D gene is TRBD1 (6 bases). The V gene lost 6 bases and the J gene lost 6 bases, with 11 bases spanning the gap. Germline V CDR1 and CDR2: SEHNR, FQNEAQ (reference sequence). The CDR3 is 13 amino acids. DNA of the CDR3: TGTGCCAGCAGAACACAGGGCTCCGGGGAGCTGTTTTTT. Translated: CASRTQGSGELFF.

The rearrangement uses TRBV5-4 and TRBJ2-7, with TRBD1 identical over 10 bases. CDR1 is SGHNT and CDR2 is YYREEE in the germline V gene (reference sequence). CDR3 length: 17 residues. The V segment lost 4 bases and the J segment 0 bases; nucleotides outside the gene matches: 10. The CDR3 spells CASSANPGTGASYEQYF. The CDR3, as DNA: TGTGCCAGCAGCGCGAACCCCGGGACAGGGGCCTCCTACGAGCAGTACTTC.

The chain combines TRBV27 with TRBJ2-7, with 10 positions matching TRBD1. Trimming removed 5 bases from V and 5 bases from J; junction bases left unmatched: 6. The CDR3 length is 14 residues. Per the germline V gene, CDR1 is MNHEY and CDR2 is SMNVEV (reference sequence). The CDR3 loop reads CASSRTGGLHEQYF. The CDR3, as DNA: TGTGCCAGCAGTCGGACAGGGGGACTCCACGAGCAGTACTTC.

V is TRBV11-1 and J is TRBJ2-7, with TRBD1 identical over 7 bases. Germline loops: CDR1 SGHAT, CDR2 FQDESV (reference sequence). The CDR3 is made up of 14 amino acids. With V trimmed by 8 bases and J by 2 bases, 9 bases remained unmatched. CDR3 region: CASGYRQGPYEQYF. CDR3 sequence (DNA): TGTGCCAGCGGCTACCGACAGGGTCCCTACGAGCAGTACTTC. The full variable domain, completed using reference TRBV11-1 and TRBJ2-7, is EAEVAQSPRYKITEKSQAVAFWCDPISGHATLYWYRQILGQGPELLVQFQDESVVDDSQLPKDRFSAERLKGVDSTLKIQPAELGDSAMYLCASGYRQGPYEQYFGPGTRLTVT.

V usage is TRBV2 and J usage is TRBJ1-1; TRBD1 aligns across 8 bases. The CDR3 contains 13 residues. Trimming took 7 bases from V and 10 from J; bases not matched to a gene: 11. The germline gives CDR1 SNHLY, CDR2 FYNNEI. The CDR3 nucleotides are TGTGCCAGCACCTACGGACAGGGCCTCAGAGCTTTCTTT. Protein: CASTYGQGLRAFF.

This chain links TRBV5-6 with TRBJ2-3, with 7 bases fitting TRBD2. CDR3 length equals 13 residues. Germline V gives CDR1 SGHDT, CDR2 YYEEEE. Trimming removed 4 bases from V and 9 bases from J; junction bases left unmatched: 8. The CDR3 is CASSPGLVGTQYF. CDR3 DNA sequence: TGTGCCAGCAGCCCCGGACTAGTGGGGACGCAGTATTTT.

The chain combines TRBV5-6 with TRBJ1-5; TRBD1 might be the D (6 bases). The CDR3 covers 15 residues. Trimming removed 4 bases at V and 2 bases at J, with 13 bases between. Germline CDR1 reads SGHDT; CDR2 reads YYEEEE. CDR3 sequence: CASSRGAVGNQPQHF. CDR3 DNA: TGTGCCAGCAGCCGGGGGGCCGTGGGCAATCAGCCCCAGCATTTT.

The chain couples TRBV5-1 to TRBJ2-4, with D perhaps matching TRBD2 (5 bases). Per germline, CDR1 SGHRS and CDR2 YFSETQ. Trimming removed 0 bases from V and 0 bases from J, with 16 bases in between. This CDR3 region has 18 residues. The CDR3 is CASSLVTRSGQAKNIQYF. The CDR3 DNA reads as TGCGCCAGCAGCTTGGTTACTAGATCGGGCCAAGCCAAAAACATTCAGTACTTC. Together with reference TRBV5-1 and TRBJ2-4, the CDR3 gives the full variable domain: KAGVTQTPRYLIKTRGQQVTLSCSPISGHRSVSWYQQTPGQGLQFLFEYFSETQRNKGNFPGRFSGRQFSNSRSEMNVSTLELGDSALYLCASSLVTRSGQAKNIQYFGAGTRLSVL.

The V gene is TRBV27, the J gene TRBJ2-6; perhaps TRBD1 as D (6 bases). CDR1 is MNHEY, CDR2 SMNVEV, per germline (reference sequence). The CDR3 runs 18 residues. V lost 5 bases and J lost 0, with 17 bases in between. The CDR3: CASSLTGFFRSGANVLTF. CDR3 in DNA: TGTGCCAGCAGTCTAACAGGGTTTTTTCGCTCTGGGGCCAACGTCCTGACTTTC.

The chain combines TRBV6-5 with TRBJ1-1, with 9 nucleotides matching TRBD1. Germline V gene data show CDR1 as MNHEY and CDR2 as SVGAGI. CDR3 length equals 15 residues. The V gene end was trimmed by 2 bases and the J gene end by 8 bases; junction bases not matched to a gene: 9. This chain's CDR3 is CASSYMGQGGSEAFF. The CDR3 region has the DNA TGTGCCAGCAGTTACATGGGACAGGGTGGATCGGAAGCTTTCTTT.

This chain joins TRBV9 and TRBJ1-3; maybe TRBD1 (6 bases). Germline assignment: CDR1 SGDLS and CDR2 YYNGEE. Trimming pared 4 bases from V and 3 bases from J, leaving 11 bases between. This CDR3 has 14 residues. The CDR3 reads CASSPWTDGNTIYF. DNA of the CDR3: TGTGCCAGCAGCCCATGGACAGATGGAAACACCATATATTTT.

This clone occurred once. This chain links TRBV18 with TRBJ2-7; D perhaps matches TRBD1 (7 bases). The CDR3 is made up of 14 amino acids. V gave up 2 bases and J gave up 3 bases, with 11 bases separating them. The germline CDR1 and CDR2 sequences are KGHSH and LQKENI. DNA for the CDR3: TGTGCCAGCTCACCAACTCAGGGGGGCTACGAGCAGTACTTC. This gives the protein CASSPTQGGYEQYF. The complete variable domain, with remaining parts taken from reference TRBV18 and TRBJ2-7, reads NAGVMQNPRHLVRRRGQEARLRCSPMKGHSHVYWYRQLPEEGLKFMVYLQKENIIDESGMPKERFSAEFPKEGPSILRIQQVVRGDSAAYFCASSPTQGGYEQYFGPGTRLTVT.

This sequence joins TRBV18 and TRBJ1-2, with 8 nucleotides matching TRBD1. Germline V gene sequence: CDR1 KGHSH, CDR2 LQKENI. The CDR3 runs to 14 residues. V shed 0 bases and J 8 bases; nucleotides not matched to a gene: 5. As DNA, the CDR3 is TGTGCCAGCTCACCACCGGACAGGGTAGAAGGCTACACCTTC. Its protein is CASSPPDRVEGYTF.

The chain has TRBV28 and TRBJ1-2; tentative D call: TRBD1 (5 bases). The CDR3 totals 14 residues. V lost 3 bases, J lost 5 bases, and 13 bases lay in between. The germline V gene has CDR1 MDHEN and CDR2 SYDVKM. CDR3 amino acids: CASSFGTGGYGYTF. CDR3 in DNA: TGTGCCAGCAGTTTTGGGACTGGGGGTTATGGCTACACCTTC.

With regard to this clone: Compared with germline, one end of the junction differs, possibly owing to a read error. V usage is TRBV2 and J usage is TRBJ2-7; D possibly corresponds to TRBD1 (5 bases). Germline V gene lookup returns CDR1 SNHLY and CDR2 FYNNEI. The CDR3 is made up of 13 amino acids. CDR3 region: CASSVIDGQGGPF. The CDR3 nucleotides read TGTGCCAGCAGTGTAATAGACGGGCAGGGTGGCCCCTTC.

The chain has TRBV28 and TRBJ2-2, with a tentative D call TRBD2 (6 bases). V was shortened by 6 bases and J by 6 bases, with 17 bases between the two germline ends. CDR3 length equals 15 residues. Germline assignment: CDR1 MDHEN and CDR2 SYDVKM. The CDR3 is CASRRGTLRAGELFF. DNA of the CDR3: TGTGCCAGCAGACGGGGGACCCTCCGGGCCGGGGAGCTGTTTTTT.

This clone came up a few times. The gene calls are TRBV2 and TRBJ2-3; the D is unclear. The CDR3 totals 14 residues. Trimming stripped 6 bases from V and 0 bases from J, with 10 bases between. The germline V gene has CDR1 SNHLY and CDR2 FYNNEI. The CDR3 sequence: CASRVGASTDTQYF. In nucleotides, the CDR3 is TGTGCCAGCAGAGTGGGCGCCAGCACAGATACGCAGTATTTT.

The V call is TRBV7-3, the J call TRBJ2-3; maybe TRBD2 (6 bases). This CDR3 spans 15 amino acids. Trimming stripped 5 bases from V and 2 bases from J, with 14 bases between. The V gene's germline CDR1 is SGHTA and CDR2 FQGTGA. The DNA for the CDR3 is TGTGCCAGCAGCCCCCGGGGAGGTACCACAGATACGCAGTATTTT. Protein sequence: CASSPRGGTTDTQYF.

The chain has TRBV5-5 and TRBJ2-7; 7 bases match TRBD1. From germline, CDR1 is SGHKS and CDR2 YYEKEE (reference sequence). V was pared by 4 bases and J by 9 bases, with 7 bases of the junction left unmatched. The CDR3 runs to 12 residues. The CDR3 bases are TGTGCCAGCAGCGTTACAGGGGACGTGCAGTACTTC. It is translated as CASSVTGDVQYF. The complete variable domain, with remaining parts taken from reference TRBV5-5 and TRBJ2-7, reads DAGVTQSPTHLIKTRGQQVTLRCSPISGHKSVSWYQQVLGQGPQFIFQYYEKEERGRGNFPDRFSARQFPNYSSELNVNALLLGDSALYLCASSVTGDVQYFGPGTRLTVT.

The chain carries TRBV7-2 and TRBJ1-2, with D tentatively TRBD1 (5 bases). The CDR3 extends over 15 amino acids. The V end was cut by 1 base, the J end by 0 bases, with 9 bases between. The germline V gene encodes CDR1 SGHTA and CDR2 FQGNSA. CDR3 in DNA: TGTGCCAGCAGCTTAGGAACCAGGGCTAACTATGGCTACACCTTC. Amino acids: CASSLGTRANYGYTF.

V usage is TRBV4-2 and J usage is TRBJ1-4; D not resolved. The V end lost 0 bases, the J end lost 8 bases, and 19 bases lay between the germline ends. Germline CDR1 is LGHNA and CDR2 is YNFKEQ. The CDR3 extends over 17 amino acids. CDR3 in DNA: TGTGCCAGCAGCCAAGATCCGGCTGCCACCGGCGGGGAAAAACTGTTTTTT. The encoded protein is CASSQDPAATGGEKLFF.

This clone has only one observation. V usage is TRBV19 and J usage is TRBJ2-7, with TRBD2 matching 10 bases. Germline assignment: CDR1 LNHDA and CDR2 SQIVND (reference sequence). Germline trimming cut 5 bases from V and 5 bases from J; bases unmatched to any gene: 12. The CDR3 length is 16 residues. The CDR3 spells CASSETGSSGRHEQYF. The CDR3 nucleotides read TGTGCCAGTAGTGAGACGGGGTCTAGCGGGAGACACGAGCAGTACTTC.

The chain has TRBV19 and TRBJ2-3; 7 bases map to TRBD2. The V segment lost 4 bases and the J segment 4 bases; nucleotides outside the gene matches: 8. The V gene's germline CDR1 is LNHDA and CDR2 SQIVND (reference sequence). The CDR3 consists of 15 residues. The CDR3 is CASSRASSGADTQYF. CDR3 bases: TGTGCCAGTAGTAGGGCGTCTAGCGGAGCAGATACGCAGTATTTT.

The chain recombines TRBV6-1 with TRBJ1-3; D not certain. V dropped 0 bases and J dropped 4 bases, with 10 bases sitting between them. The length of the CDR3 is 15 residues. Looked up from germline, CDR1 is MNHNS and CDR2 is SASEGT. In DNA form, the CDR3 reads TGTGCCAGCAGTGAAGCGATGGGGAGGGGAAACACCATATATTTT. Protein sequence: CASSEAMGRGNTIYF.

The V gene is TRBV12-3 or TRBV12-4, the J gene TRBJ2-1, with 7 nucleotides matching TRBD2. CDR3 length: 13 residues. This CDR3 is CAISGVRNNEQFF. The DNA of the CDR3 is TGTGCTATCAGCGGGGTTCGGAACAATGAGCAGTTCTTC.

The rearrangement joins TRBV20-1 to TRBJ2-7; tentative D call: TRBD2 (5 bases). The CDR3 runs to 12 residues. V was shortened by 3 bases and J by 6 bases, with 12 bases between the two germline ends. CDR1 is DFQATT, CDR2 SNEGSKA, per germline (reference sequence). CDR3 loop: CSASTGVGEQYF. For the CDR3, the DNA is TGCAGTGCTAGTACCGGGGTTGGCGAGCAGTACTTC.

This clone was counted a few times. V usage is TRBV2 and J usage is TRBJ1-2; 9 bases fit TRBD1. The CDR3 is 15 amino acids. J lost 7 bases, V lost 6 bases, and 12 bases had no gene match. CDR1 and CDR2 (germline): SNHLY, FYNNEI. DNA for the CDR3: TGTGCCAGCAGGTCAGAAGGACAGGGGATAGGTGGCTACACCTTC. This codes for CASRSEGQGIGGYTF. The complete variable domain, with remaining parts taken from reference TRBV2 and TRBJ1-2, reads EPEVTQTPSHQVTQMGQEVILRCVPISNHLYFYWYRQILGQKVEFLVSFYNNEISEKSEIFDDQFSVERPDGSNFTLKIRSTKLEDSAMYFCASRSEGQGIGGYTFGSGTRLTVV.

V gene TRBV9 combines with J gene TRBJ2-7; TRBD2 matches at 8 bases. The CDR3 loop spans 13 amino acids. Germline CDR1 is SGDLS and CDR2 is YYNGEE. J gave up 7 bases and V 4 bases, and 7 bases lay outside the gene matches. The CDR3: CASSPRGGAEQYF. The CDR3 DNA sequence: TGTGCCAGCAGCCCCCGGGGGGGGGCGGAGCAGTACTTC.

The chain carries TRBV7-2 and TRBJ1-4; D is unresolved. The ends were cut back, 6 bases at V and 5 bases at J, with 19 bases in the middle. There are 16 residues in the CDR3. The germline CDR1 and CDR2 sequences are SGHTA and FQGNSA. Written as DNA, the CDR3 is TGTGCCAGCAGTTCACACGGGCCAGGAGGGAATGAAAAACTGTTTTTT. Its protein is CASSSHGPGGNEKLFF.

J is TRBJ2-7 and V is TRBV28, with 12 nucleotides matching TRBD2. Trimming cost V 7 bases and J 2 bases; bases outside gene matches: 3. The CDR3 is 14 amino acids. CDR1 is MDHEN, CDR2 SYDVKM, per germline. The CDR3 nucleotides read TGTGCCAGCACTGGACTAGCGGGACCCTACGAGCAGTACTTC. The encoded protein is CASTGLAGPYEQYF. Full variable domain (outside the CDR3, taken from reference TRBV28 and TRBJ2-7): DVKVTQSSRYLVKRTGEKVFLECVQDMDHENMFWYRQDPGLGLRLIYFSYDVKMKEKGDIPEGYSVSREKKERFSLILESASTNQTSMYLCASTGLAGPYEQYFGPGTRLTVT.

This sequence joins TRBV5-8 and TRBJ2-7, with 12 positions matching TRBD1. CDR1 is SGHTS, CDR2 YDEGEE, per germline. Losses at the gene ends were 4 bases for V and 4 bases for J; bases not matched to a gene: 3. The CDR3 spans 14 residues. CDR3 sequence: CASSKGQGAYEQYF. CDR3 nucleotide sequence: TGTGCCAGCAGCAAGGGACAGGGGGCTTACGAGCAGTACTTC. The full variable domain, completed using reference TRBV5-8 and TRBJ2-7, is EAGVTQSPTHLIKTRGQQATLRCSPISGHTSVYWYQQALGLGLQFLLWYDEGEERNRGNFPPRFSGRQFPNYSSELNVNALELEDSALYLCASSKGQGAYEQYFGPGTRLTVT.

The chain has TRBV5-6 and TRBJ2-7, with a tentative D call TRBD2 (7 bases). The CDR3 totals 15 residues. The germline V and J ends were trimmed by 1 base and 5 bases, with 16 bases remaining between them. The V gene's germline CDR1 is SGHDT and CDR2 YYEEEE. Here the CDR3 DNA reads TGTGCCAGCAGCTTGACGGGGGGCGCTAAAAACGAGCAGTACTTC. Translated: CASSLTGGAKNEQYF.